This T cell receptor beta chain was recovered during a study of T cells in Graves' hyperthyroidism and ophthalmopathy. Study summary: Once the initial diagnosis was made, peripheral blood was obtained before any treatment.

Authors of the study amplified TCR beta CDR3 regions from RNA transcripts. TCR CDR3 underwent first-round RT-PCR with the HTBI primer set. MiXCR was run by TCRdb on the multiplex PCR reads, yielding one entry per CDR3 protein. The sample has a few hundred thousand distinct CDR3 sequences; 15% to 19% are singletons. Overall study findings and caveats: Ophthalmopathy was told apart from stable hyperthyroidism by a 13 V-J model. Ophthalmopathy was predicted by the model a median of about six months ahead of onset.

Germline assignment: CDR1 DFQATT and CDR2 SNEGSKA (reference sequence). The CDR3 extends over 15 amino acids. J lost 4 bases, V lost 4 bases, and 10 bases had no gene match. This clonotype was picked up many times. Its antigen is unknown. The V and J genes are TRBV20-1 and TRBJ2-5; 9 bases are a match to TRBD2. The receptor was derived from a woman in her twenties or thirties with Graves' hyperthyroidism. Sequencing was done on a sample of blood. The CDR3 region is CSAISGLAWSETQYF. The CDR3 nucleotides are TGCAGTGCTATTTCCGGACTAGCGTGGTCAGAGACCCAGTACTTC.